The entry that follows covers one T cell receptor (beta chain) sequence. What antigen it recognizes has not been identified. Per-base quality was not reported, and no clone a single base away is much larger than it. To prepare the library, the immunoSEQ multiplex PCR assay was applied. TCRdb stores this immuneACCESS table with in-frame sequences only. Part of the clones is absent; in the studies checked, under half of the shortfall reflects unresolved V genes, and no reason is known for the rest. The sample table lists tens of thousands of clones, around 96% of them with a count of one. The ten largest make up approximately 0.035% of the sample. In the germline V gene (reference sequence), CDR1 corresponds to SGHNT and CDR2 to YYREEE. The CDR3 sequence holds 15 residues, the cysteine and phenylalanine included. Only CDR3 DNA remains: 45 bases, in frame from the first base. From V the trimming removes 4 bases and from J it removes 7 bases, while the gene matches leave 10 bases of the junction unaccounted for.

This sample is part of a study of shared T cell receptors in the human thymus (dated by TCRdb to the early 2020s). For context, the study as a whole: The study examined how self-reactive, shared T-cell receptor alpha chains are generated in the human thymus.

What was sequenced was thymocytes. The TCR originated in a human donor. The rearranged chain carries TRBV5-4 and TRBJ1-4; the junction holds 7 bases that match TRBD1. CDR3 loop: CASSRKQGRGEKLFF. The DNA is TGTGCCAGCAGCCGGAAACAGGGGAGGGGTGAAAAACTGTTTTTT.